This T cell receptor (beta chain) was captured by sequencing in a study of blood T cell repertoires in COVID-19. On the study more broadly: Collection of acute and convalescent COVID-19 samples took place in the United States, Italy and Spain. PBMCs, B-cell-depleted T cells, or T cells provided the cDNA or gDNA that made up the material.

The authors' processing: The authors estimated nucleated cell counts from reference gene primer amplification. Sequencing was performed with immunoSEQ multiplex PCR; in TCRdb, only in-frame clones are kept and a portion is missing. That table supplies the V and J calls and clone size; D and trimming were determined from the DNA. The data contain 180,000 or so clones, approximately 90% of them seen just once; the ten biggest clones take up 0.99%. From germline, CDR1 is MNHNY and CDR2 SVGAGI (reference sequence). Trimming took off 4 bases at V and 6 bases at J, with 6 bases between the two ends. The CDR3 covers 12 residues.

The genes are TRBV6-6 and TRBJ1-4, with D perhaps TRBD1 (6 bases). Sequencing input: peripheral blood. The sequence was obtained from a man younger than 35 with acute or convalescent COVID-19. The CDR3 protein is CASSWTDEKLFF. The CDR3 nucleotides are TGTGCCAGCAGTTGGACAGATGAAAAACTGTTTTTT.